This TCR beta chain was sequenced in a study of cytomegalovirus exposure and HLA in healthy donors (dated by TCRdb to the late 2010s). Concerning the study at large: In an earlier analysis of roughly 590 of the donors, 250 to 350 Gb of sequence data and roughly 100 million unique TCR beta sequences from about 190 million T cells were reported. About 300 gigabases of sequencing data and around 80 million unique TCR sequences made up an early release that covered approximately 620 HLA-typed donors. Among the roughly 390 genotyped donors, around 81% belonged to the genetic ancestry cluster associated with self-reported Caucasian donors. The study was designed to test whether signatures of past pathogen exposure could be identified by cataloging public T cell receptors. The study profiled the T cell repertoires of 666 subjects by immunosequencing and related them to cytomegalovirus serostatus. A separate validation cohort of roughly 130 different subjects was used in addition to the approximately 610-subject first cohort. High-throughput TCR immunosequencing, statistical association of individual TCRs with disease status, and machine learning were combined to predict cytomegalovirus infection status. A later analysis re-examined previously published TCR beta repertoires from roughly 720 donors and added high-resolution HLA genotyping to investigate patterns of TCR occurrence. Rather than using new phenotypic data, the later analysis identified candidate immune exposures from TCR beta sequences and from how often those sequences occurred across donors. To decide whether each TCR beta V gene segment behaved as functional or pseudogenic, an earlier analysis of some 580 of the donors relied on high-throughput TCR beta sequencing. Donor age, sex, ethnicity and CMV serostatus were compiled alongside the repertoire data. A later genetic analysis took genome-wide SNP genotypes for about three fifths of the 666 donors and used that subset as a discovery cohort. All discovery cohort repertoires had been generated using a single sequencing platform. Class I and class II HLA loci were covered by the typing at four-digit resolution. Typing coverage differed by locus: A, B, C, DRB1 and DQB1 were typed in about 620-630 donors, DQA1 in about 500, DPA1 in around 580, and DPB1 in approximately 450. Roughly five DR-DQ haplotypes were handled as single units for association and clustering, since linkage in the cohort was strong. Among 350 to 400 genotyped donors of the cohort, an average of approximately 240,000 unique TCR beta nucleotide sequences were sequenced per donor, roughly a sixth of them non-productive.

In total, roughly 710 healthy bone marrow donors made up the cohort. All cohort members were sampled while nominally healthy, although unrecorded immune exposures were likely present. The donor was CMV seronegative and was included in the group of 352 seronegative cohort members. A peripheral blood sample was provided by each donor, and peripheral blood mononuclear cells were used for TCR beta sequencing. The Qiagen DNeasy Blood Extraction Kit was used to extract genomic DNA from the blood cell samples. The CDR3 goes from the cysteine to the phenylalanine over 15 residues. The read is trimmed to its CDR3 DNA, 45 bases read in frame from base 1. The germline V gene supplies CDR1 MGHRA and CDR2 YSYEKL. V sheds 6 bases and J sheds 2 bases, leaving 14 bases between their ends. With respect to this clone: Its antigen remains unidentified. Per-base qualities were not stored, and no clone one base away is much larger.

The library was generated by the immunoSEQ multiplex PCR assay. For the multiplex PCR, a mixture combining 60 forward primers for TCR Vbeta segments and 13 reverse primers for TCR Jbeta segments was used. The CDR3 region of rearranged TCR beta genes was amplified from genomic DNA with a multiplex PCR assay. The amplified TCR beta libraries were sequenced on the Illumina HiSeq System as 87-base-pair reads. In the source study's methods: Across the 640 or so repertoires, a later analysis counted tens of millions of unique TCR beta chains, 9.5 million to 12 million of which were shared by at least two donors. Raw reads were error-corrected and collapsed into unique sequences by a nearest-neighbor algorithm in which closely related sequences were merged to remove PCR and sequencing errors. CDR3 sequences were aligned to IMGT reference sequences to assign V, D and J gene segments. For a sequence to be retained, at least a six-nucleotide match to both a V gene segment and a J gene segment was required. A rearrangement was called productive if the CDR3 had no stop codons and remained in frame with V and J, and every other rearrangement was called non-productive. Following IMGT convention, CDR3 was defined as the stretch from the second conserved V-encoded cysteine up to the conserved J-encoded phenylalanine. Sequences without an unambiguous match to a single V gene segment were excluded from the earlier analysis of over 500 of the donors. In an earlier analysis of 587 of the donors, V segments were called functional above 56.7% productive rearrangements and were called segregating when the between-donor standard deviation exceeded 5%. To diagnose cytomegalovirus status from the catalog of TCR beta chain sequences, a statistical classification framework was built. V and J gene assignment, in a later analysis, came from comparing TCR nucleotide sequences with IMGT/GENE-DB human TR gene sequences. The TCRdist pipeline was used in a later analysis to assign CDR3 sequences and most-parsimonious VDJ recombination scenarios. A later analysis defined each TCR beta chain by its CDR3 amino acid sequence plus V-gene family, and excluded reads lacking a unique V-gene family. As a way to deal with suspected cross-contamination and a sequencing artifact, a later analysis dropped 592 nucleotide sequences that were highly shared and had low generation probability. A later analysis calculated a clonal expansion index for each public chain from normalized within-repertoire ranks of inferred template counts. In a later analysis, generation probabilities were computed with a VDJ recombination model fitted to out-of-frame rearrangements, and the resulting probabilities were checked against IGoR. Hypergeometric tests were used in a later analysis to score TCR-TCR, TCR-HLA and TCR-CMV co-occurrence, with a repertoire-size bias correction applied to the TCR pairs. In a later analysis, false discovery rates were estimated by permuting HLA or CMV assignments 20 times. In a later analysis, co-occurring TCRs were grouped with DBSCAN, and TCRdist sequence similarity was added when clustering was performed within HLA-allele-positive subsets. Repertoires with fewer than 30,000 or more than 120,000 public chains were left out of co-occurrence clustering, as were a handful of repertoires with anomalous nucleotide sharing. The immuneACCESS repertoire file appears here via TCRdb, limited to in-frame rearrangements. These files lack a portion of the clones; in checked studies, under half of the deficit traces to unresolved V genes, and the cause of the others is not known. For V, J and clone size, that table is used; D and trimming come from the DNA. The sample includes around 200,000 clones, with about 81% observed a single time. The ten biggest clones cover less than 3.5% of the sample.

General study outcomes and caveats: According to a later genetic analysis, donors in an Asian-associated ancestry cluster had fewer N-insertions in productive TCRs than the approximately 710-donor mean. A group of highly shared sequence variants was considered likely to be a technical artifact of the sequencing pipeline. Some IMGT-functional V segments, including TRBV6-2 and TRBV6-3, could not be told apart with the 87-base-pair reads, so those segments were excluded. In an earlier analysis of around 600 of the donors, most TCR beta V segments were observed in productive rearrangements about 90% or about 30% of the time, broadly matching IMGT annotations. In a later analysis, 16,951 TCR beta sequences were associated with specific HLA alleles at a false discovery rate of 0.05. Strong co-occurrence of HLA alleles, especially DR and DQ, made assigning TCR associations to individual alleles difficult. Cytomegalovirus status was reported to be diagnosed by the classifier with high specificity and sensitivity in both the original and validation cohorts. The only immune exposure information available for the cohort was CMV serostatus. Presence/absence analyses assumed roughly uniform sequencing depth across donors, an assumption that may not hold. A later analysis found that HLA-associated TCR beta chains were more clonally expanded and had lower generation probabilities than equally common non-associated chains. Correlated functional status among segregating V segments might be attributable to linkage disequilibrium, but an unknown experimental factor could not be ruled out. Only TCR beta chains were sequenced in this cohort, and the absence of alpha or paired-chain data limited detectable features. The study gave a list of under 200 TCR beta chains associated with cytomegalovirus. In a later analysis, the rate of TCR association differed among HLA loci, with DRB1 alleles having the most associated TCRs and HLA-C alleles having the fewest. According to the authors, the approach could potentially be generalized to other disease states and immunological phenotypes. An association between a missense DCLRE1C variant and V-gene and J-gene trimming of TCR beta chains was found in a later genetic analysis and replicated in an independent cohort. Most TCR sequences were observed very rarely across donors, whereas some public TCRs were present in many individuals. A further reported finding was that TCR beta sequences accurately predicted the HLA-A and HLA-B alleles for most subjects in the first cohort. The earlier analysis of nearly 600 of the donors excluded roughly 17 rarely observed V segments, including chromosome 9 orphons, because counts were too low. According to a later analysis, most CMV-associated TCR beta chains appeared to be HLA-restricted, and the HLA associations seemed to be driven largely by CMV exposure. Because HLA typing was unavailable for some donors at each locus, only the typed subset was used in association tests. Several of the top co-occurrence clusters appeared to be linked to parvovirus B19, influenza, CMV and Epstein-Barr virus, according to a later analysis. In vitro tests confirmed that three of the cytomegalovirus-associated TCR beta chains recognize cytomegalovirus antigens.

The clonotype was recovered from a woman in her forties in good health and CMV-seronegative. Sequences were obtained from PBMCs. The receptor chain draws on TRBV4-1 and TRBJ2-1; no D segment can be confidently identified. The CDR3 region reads CASSPSVFTYNEQFF. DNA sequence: TGCGCCAGCAGTCCCAGCGTGTTCACCTACAATGAGCAGTTCTTC.